This T cell receptor (beta chain) originates from a study of blood T cell repertoires in COVID-19. Study-level background: In each case, the material was cDNA or gDNA derived from T cells, B-cell-depleted T cells, or PBMCs.

Looked up from germline, CDR1 is LNHDA and CDR2 is SQIVND (reference sequence). The CDR3 loop spans 16 amino acids. V was clipped by 4 bases and J by 3 bases; unmatched bases: 8. Sequenced by immunoSEQ multiplex PCR; TCRdb stores in-frame clones only, minus some. The sample gives over 200,000 clones, 65% to 85% of which show up once; approximately 4.8% is in the top ten. This TCR came from a man aged 45-65 years with active or convalescent COVID-19. The material sequenced was peripheral blood. The V gene is TRBV19, the J gene TRBJ1-3; 8 bases are a match to TRBD1. CDR3: CASSTGQGRVGNTIYF. In nucleotides, the CDR3 is TGTGCCAGTAGTACAGGACAGGGCCGAGTTGGAAACACCATATATTTT.